Following are 24 T cell receptor beta chains from one sample sequenced in a study of shared clonotypes between healthy human individuals. TCRdb's table, derived via immunoSEQ multiplex PCR, lists solely in-frame clones and lacks some. The table has roughly 2.1 million clones, approximately 94% seen once. Cells designated naive CD8 were CD45RO-negative and were positively selected for CCR7, with terminally differentiated effector memory CD45RA+ cells excluded. Sequencing was performed on naive CD8+ T cells from PBMCs. These receptors originate from a young man in good health. Some clones in this sample may be carry-over from other donors' samples.

This chain links TRBV5-1 with TRBJ1-2; 11 positions agree with TRBD1. Trimming took 5 bases from V and 2 from J; bases not matched to a gene: 5. This CDR3 spans 15 amino acids. The germline gives CDR1 SGHRS, CDR2 YFSETQ. CDR3 in amino acids: CASRPGTGGNYGYTF. In nucleotides, the CDR3 is TGCGCCAGCAGACCCGGGACAGGGGGGAACTATGGCTACACCTTC.

Note on this clone: At one end the junction does not follow the germline gene, possibly because of a read error. The chain employs TRBV7-9 and TRBJ1-2; a weak D match, TRBD1 (5 bases). There are 12 residues in the CDR3. Germline CDR1 is SEHNR and CDR2 is FQNEAQ (reference sequence). The CDR3 DNA follows: TGTGCCAGCAGCTTTGGGACTCGCTTGGGATCCTTC. Its protein product is CASSFGTRLGSF.

The chain links TRBV5-1 to TRBJ1-4; D is undetermined. This CDR3 region has 15 residues. The germline V and J ends were trimmed by 4 bases and 0 bases, with 10 bases remaining between them. Per the germline V gene, CDR1 is SGHRS and CDR2 is YFSETQ. This CDR3 reads CASSILGATNEKLFF. CDR3 nucleotides: TGCGCCAGCAGCATACTGGGTGCAACTAATGAAAAACTGTTTTTT.

The genes are TRBV6-5 and TRBJ2-4; perhaps D is TRBD1 or TRBD2 (5 bases each). The CDR3 extends over 13 amino acids. The germline gives CDR1 MNHEY, CDR2 SVGAGI. The V end was cut by 2 bases, the J end by 11 bases, with 13 bases between. The CDR3 sequence: CASSYRQGGFQYF. The CDR3 DNA reads TGTGCCAGCAGTTACCGGCAGGGCGGGTTTCAGTACTTC.

The V and J genes are TRBV15 and TRBJ2-7; 8 nucleotides align to TRBD2. Germline lookup yields CDR1 LNHNV and CDR2 YYDKDF (reference sequence). This CDR3 has 15 residues. Germline trimming cut 0 bases from V and 5 bases from J; bases unmatched to any gene: 6. This CDR3 reads CATSRDQREIDEQYF. In DNA form, the CDR3 reads TGTGCCACCAGCAGAGACCAGCGGGAGATCGACGAGCAGTACTTC.

The chain employs TRBV28 and TRBJ2-4; D unresolved. V dropped 5 bases and J dropped 10 bases, with 18 bases sitting between them. Per the germline V gene, CDR1 is MDHEN and CDR2 is SYDVKM. The CDR3 totals 14 residues. CDR3 protein: CASSPARWERIQYF. The CDR3 DNA follows: TGTGCCAGCAGTCCGGCCCGTTGGGAAAGGATTCAGTACTTC.

V gene TRBV9 combines with J gene TRBJ2-1; 11 bases agree with TRBD1. Germline-derived CDR1 and CDR2 are SGDLS and YYNGEE. Germline trimming cut 0 bases from V and 4 bases from J; bases unmatched to any gene: 3. This CDR3 has 16 amino acids. CDR3 sequence: CASSVEGTGGYNEQFF. In DNA, the CDR3 is TGTGCCAGCAGCGTAGAAGGGACAGGGGGATACAATGAGCAGTTCTTC. The entire variable domain, with the rest obtained from reference TRBV9 and TRBJ2-1, is as follows: DSGVTQTPKHLITATGQRVTLRCSPRSGDLSVYWYQQSLDQGLQFLIQYYNGEERAKGNILERFSAQQFPDLHSELNLSSLELGDSALYFCASSVEGTGGYNEQFFGPGTRLTVL.

The gene calls are TRBV13 and TRBJ1-1; TRBD1 is a possible D gene (6 bases). Trimming cost V 4 bases and J 0 bases, with 15 bases left between them. CDR3 length: 16 amino acids. CDR1 and CDR2 from the germline V gene are PRHDT and FYEKMQ (reference sequence). CDR3: CASSSRKGGVNTEAFF. The CDR3 DNA is TGTGCCAGCAGCTCCCGGAAGGGGGGGGTGAACACTGAAGCTTTCTTT. Looking up the rest from reference TRBV13 and TRBJ1-1 gives the full variable domain: AAGVIQSPRHLIKEKRETATLKCYPIPRHDTVYWYQQGPGQDPQFLISFYEKMQSDKGSIPDRFSAQQFSDYHSELNMSSLELGDSALYFCASSSRKGGVNTEAFFGQGTRLTVV.

Concerning this clone: This sample also contains other DNA sequences that code for the same CDR3. The chain couples TRBV7-9 to TRBJ1-1; no firm D call. The germline V gene encodes CDR1 SEHNR and CDR2 FQNEAQ (reference sequence). The CDR3 sequence is 13 residues long. Trimming stripped 1 base from V and 1 base from J, with 4 bases between. The CDR3 nucleotides are TGTGCCAGCAGCTTAGGTGAGAACACTGAAGCTTTCTTT. Its translation: CASSLGENTEAFF.

The sample holds one count of this clone. This chain connects TRBV5-1 to TRBJ2-7, with a weak D call TRBD1 (5 bases). The CDR3 is 13 residues long. CDR1 SGHRS and CDR2 YFSETQ come from the germline V gene. Trimming shortened V by 4 bases and J by 2 bases, and 10 bases separated the two germline ends. The CDR3 coding sequence is TGCGCCAGCAGCCCTGACAGAACCTACGAGCAGTACTTC. Amino acids: CASSPDRTYEQYF.

The chain joins TRBV11-2 to TRBJ2-5; D is uncertain. The CDR3 covers 13 residues. Trimming left V 3 bases short and J 5 bases short, with 10 bases between. Germline loops: CDR1 SGHAT, CDR2 FQNNGV. The CDR3 DNA is TGTGCCAGCAGCTTCGGCGGAAAGGAGACCCAGTACTTC. This translates into CASSFGGKETQYF.

The rearrangement uses TRBV4-3 and TRBJ1-3; a weak D match, TRBD1 (6 bases). CDR3 length equals 15 residues. CDR1 and CDR2 (germline): LGHNA, YSLEER. Trimming stripped 3 bases from V and 8 bases from J, with 17 bases between. The CDR3: CASSQPGTPSDTIYF. CDR3 DNA sequence: TGCGCCAGCAGCCAGCCCGGGACACCCAGTGACACCATATATTTT.

V is TRBV19 and J is TRBJ2-7; 9 nucleotides align to TRBD2. After removal of 6 bases from V and 3 bases from J, the junction contained 12 bases not matched to a gene. The CDR3 is made up of 16 amino acids. Germline V CDR1 and CDR2: LNHDA, SQIVND (reference sequence). The CDR3 DNA sequence: TGTGCCAGTAGCAAGCGGGAGGTCGGGGCCCTCTACGAGCAGTACTTC. Amino acid sequence: CASSKREVGALYEQYF.

The V call is TRBV7-9, the J call TRBJ2-1, with D tentatively TRBD2 (6 bases). This CDR3 comprises 14 residues. Germline values: CDR1 SEHNR, CDR2 FQNEAQ (reference sequence). Trimming left V 4 bases short and J 7 bases short, with 14 bases between. This CDR3 is CASSSPEGGNEQFF. The CDR3 DNA sequence: TGTGCCAGCAGCTCCCCGGAGGGCGGAAATGAGCAGTTCTTC. Together with reference TRBV7-9 and TRBJ2-1, the CDR3 gives the full variable domain: DTGVSQNPRHKITKRGQNVTFRCDPISEHNRLYWYRQTLGQGPEFLTYFQNEAQLEKSRLLSDRFSAERPKGSFSTLEIQRTEQGDSAMYLCASSSPEGGNEQFFGPGTRLTVL.

The J gene is TRBJ2-3, the V gene TRBV4-2; D is possibly TRBD1 (5 bases). V lost 1 base and J 2 bases, leaving 13 bases between the germline ends. The germline V gene has CDR1 LGHNA and CDR2 YNFKEQ. The CDR3 is made up of 16 amino acids. The CDR3 region is CASSQGEQANTDTQYF. The CDR3 bases are TGTGCCAGCAGCCAAGGGGAACAGGCCAACACAGATACGCAGTATTTT.

The chain uses TRBV4-3 and TRBJ2-7, with TRBD1 identical over 8 bases. This CDR3 spans 15 amino acids. Germline V CDR1 and CDR2: LGHNA, YSLEER. Unmatched junction bases numbered 6, after V lost 1 base and J lost 4 bases. CDR3 nucleotides: TGCGCCAGCAGCCAAGTCCAGGGGGCGGGGTACGAGCAGTACTTC. Encoded protein: CASSQVQGAGYEQYF.

V and J are TRBV7-9 and TRBJ2-1, with D hard to call. The germline V gene has CDR1 SEHNR and CDR2 FQNEAQ (reference sequence). Trimming stripped 4 bases from V and 5 bases from J, with 12 bases between. This CDR3 is 14 amino acids long. The CDR3 here is CASSSPTTNNEQFF. CDR3 sequence (DNA): TGTGCCAGCAGCTCCCCGACCACGAACAATGAGCAGTTCTTC.

Regarding this clone: This sample includes further DNA sequences coding for the same CDR3. This chain connects TRBV27 to TRBJ1-1; D call uncertain. This CDR3 contains 13 residues. V shed 3 bases and J shed 5 bases, with 10 bases lying between them. CDR1 is MNHEY, CDR2 SMNVEV, per germline (reference sequence). CDR3 sequence (DNA): TGTGCCAGCAGTTTGGGTGGGAATACTGAAGCTTTCTTT. This gives the protein CASSLGGNTEAFF.

The chain recombines TRBV29-1 with TRBJ2-5; either TRBD1 or TRBD2 may supply D (5 bases each). The V end lost 7 bases, the J end lost 5 bases, and 20 bases lay between the germline ends. Germline V gives CDR1 SQVTM, CDR2 ANQGSEA. The CDR3 is made up of 14 amino acids. For the CDR3, the DNA is TGCAGCGGAATGACAGCCCTGAGGGGCGAGACCCAGTACTTC. Its protein is CSGMTALRGETQYF.

The chain recombines TRBV5-4 with TRBJ2-3; TRBD2 aligns across 9 bases. This CDR3 is built from 19 residues. Germline loops: CDR1 SGHNT, CDR2 YYREEE (reference sequence). With 1 base clipped from V and 0 bases from J, the junction kept 12 bases outside the gene matches. CDR3 nucleotide sequence: TGTGCCAGCAGCTTGTCTGGGACTAGCCTTTATCCTAGCACAGATACGCAGTATTTT. As protein: CASSLSGTSLYPSTDTQYF.

The chain combines TRBV28 with TRBJ1-2; a possible D gene is TRBD1 (6 bases). Germline assignment: CDR1 MDHEN and CDR2 SYDVKM. The V gene lost 0 bases and the J gene lost 4 bases, with 12 bases spanning the gap. The CDR3 extends over 15 amino acids. The CDR3 is CASSLWVSRGYGYTF. In nucleotides, the CDR3 is TGTGCCAGCAGTTTATGGGTCTCCAGGGGCTATGGCTACACCTTC.

The chain has TRBV4-1 and TRBJ2-1; 7 bases are a match to TRBD2. Germline CDR1 is MGHRA and CDR2 is YSYEKL. V dropped 1 base and J dropped 5; count of bases not matched to a gene: 11. The CDR3 totals 17 residues. The CDR3 DNA follows: TGCGCCAGCAGCCAAGTTTTGAGGGAGGGCCCCAACAATGAGCAGTTCTTC. Protein sequence: CASSQVLREGPNNEQFF.

The V gene is TRBV11-1, the J gene TRBJ1-1; D is uncertain. Germline lookup yields CDR1 SGHAT and CDR2 FQDESV (reference sequence). The CDR3 loop spans 14 amino acids. The ends were cut back, 4 bases at V and 3 bases at J, with 12 bases in the middle. The CDR3 sequence is CASSWWRLDTEAFF. CDR3 nucleotide sequence: TGTGCCAGCAGCTGGTGGCGACTGGACACTGAAGCTTTCTTT.

The chain is built from TRBV6-6 and TRBJ2-1; TRBD1 matches 8 bases. The CDR3 contains 15 residues. With 1 base clipped from V and 6 bases from J, the junction kept 5 bases outside the gene matches. The germline CDR1 and CDR2 sequences are MNHNY and SVGAGI (reference sequence). The CDR3, as DNA: TGTGCCAGCAGTTACTTGGACAGGGCGGGCAATGAGCAGTTCTTC. Translated: CASSYLDRAGNEQFF.